Below, one T cell receptor (beta chain) is given with its context. The target antigen is unknown. Sequencing used immunoSEQ multiplex PCR; TCRdb keeps in-frame clones, though not all of them. The table has approximately 94,000 clones, roughly nine tenths seen once. The data were taken from a study of graft-versus-host responses after intestinal transplantation. For the study at large: Recipients had multivisceral, liver-intestinal, or isolated intestinal transplants.

The germline V gene has CDR1 LGHNA and CDR2 YNFKEQ. The CDR3 extends over 18 amino acids. The ends lost 0 bases at V and 5 bases at J; junction bases unmatched: 15. Study results and limitations: An association linked early post-transplant HvG declines with peak circulating GvH clone levels. Allograft clonal ratios (graft-versus-host to host-versus-graft) were high in patients who had graft-donor T cell macrochimerism.

Here the sequenced sample was unstimulated CD4+ T cells sorted from spleen or lymph node cells, taken before transplant. The chain is built from TRBV4-2 and TRBJ1-1; TRBD1 aligns across 7 bases. This TCR was sampled from a human donor who was the organ donor for an intestinal transplant. The CDR3 DNA reads TGTGCCAGCAGCCAAGATGGGGCAGGGGGGCTTGGGGTTACTGAAGCTTTCTTT. It translates to CASSQDGAGGLGVTEAFF.